The 21 T cell receptor beta chains listed next were all sequenced from one sample in a study of control samples from healthy donors and cancer patients. Profiled with immunoSEQ multiplex PCR; TCRdb holds only in-frame clones, not every one. The sample records 20,000 to 25,000 clones, 88% being singletons. What was sequenced was PBMCs. The receptor source for this set is a woman aged 55-69 years with head and neck cancer.

This clone was found once. This rearrangement joins TRBV28 to TRBJ2-5; D unclear. The CDR3 has 11 amino acids. V was clipped by 5 bases and J by 5 bases, with 6 bases between them. CDR1 is MDHEN and CDR2 is SYDVKM in the germline V gene. As DNA, the CDR3 is TGTGCCAGCAGTATGTTCGAGACCCAGTACTTC. This gives the protein CASSMFETQYF.

This clone has just one count. This rearrangement joins TRBV3-1 (or the pseudogene TRBV3-2) to TRBJ2-7; 11 bases align to TRBD1. The CDR3 loop spans 15 amino acids. Germline trimming cut 3 bases from V and 1 base from J; bases unmatched to any gene: 2. Germline V gene sequence: CDR1 LGHDT, CDR2 YNNKEL (reference sequence). Here the CDR3 reads CASSQDRGLSYEQYF. CDR3 coding DNA: TGTGCCAGCAGCCAGGACAGGGGGCTATCCTACGAGCAGTACTTC.

V gene TRBV28 combines with J gene TRBJ1-5; maybe TRBD1 (6 bases). CDR1 and CDR2 from the germline V gene are MDHEN and SYDVKM. V shed 3 bases and J shed 4 bases, with 10 bases lying between them. This CDR3 is built from 14 residues. CDR3 loop: CASSFGGPNQPQHF. For the CDR3, the DNA is TGTGCCAGCAGTTTTGGGGGGCCTAATCAGCCCCAGCATTTT.

This chain uses TRBV28 with TRBJ1-5, with TRBD1 matching 7 bases. V lost 5 bases and J lost 1; bases outside the gene matches: 5. Germline V CDR1 and CDR2: MDHEN, SYDVKM. CDR3 size: 15 residues. The CDR3 nucleotides read TGTGCCAGCAGTCGGACAGGCATCAGCAATCAGCCCCAGCATTTT. This encodes CASSRTGISNQPQHF.

V gene TRBV14 combines with J gene TRBJ2-7, with D unclear. V was trimmed by 1 base and J by 5 bases, leaving 15 bases between them. CDR1 is SGHDN, CDR2 FVKESK, per germline. The CDR3 totals 15 residues. The CDR3 is CASSQGGNRIHEQYF. CDR3 DNA: TGTGCCAGCAGCCAAGGGGGTAATCGGATCCACGAGCAGTACTTC.

The rearrangement joins TRBV7-9 to TRBJ2-3; 8 bases agree with TRBD1. From germline, CDR1 is SEHNR and CDR2 FQNEAQ (reference sequence). The length of the CDR3 is 13 residues. V lost 10 bases, J lost 5 bases, and 8 bases stayed unmatched. CDR3 loop: CATPDRVGDTQYF. As DNA, the CDR3 is TGTGCCACCCCGGACAGGGTTGGAGATACGCAGTATTTT.

This sequence joins TRBV6-5 and TRBJ1-1; D not certain. Looked up from germline, CDR1 is MNHEY and CDR2 is SVGAGI. The V gene lost 6 bases and the J gene lost 1 base, with 9 bases spanning the gap. The CDR3 has 13 amino acids. The CDR3 spells CASRFEGNTEAFF. The CDR3 DNA is TGTGCCAGCAGATTCGAGGGGAACACTGAAGCTTTCTTT.

The chain recombines TRBV19 with TRBJ2-3, with a tentative D call TRBD2 (5 bases). CDR1 and CDR2 from the germline V gene are LNHDA and SQIVND (reference sequence). The CDR3 has 15 amino acids. V was pared by 1 base and J by 5 bases, with 13 bases between. CDR3: CASSIVRAAIDTQYF. The CDR3, as DNA: TGTGCCAGTAGTATAGTGAGGGCAGCGATAGATACGCAGTATTTT.

This chain joins TRBV7-3 and TRBJ2-1, with 8 bases identical to TRBD2. Germline V gene sequence: CDR1 SGHTA, CDR2 FQGTGA. After removal of 5 bases from V and 0 bases from J, the junction contained 3 bases not matched to a gene. The CDR3 totals 15 residues. CDR3 region: CASSPTSGSYNEQFF. The DNA of the CDR3 is TGTGCCAGCAGCCCAACTAGCGGCTCCTACAATGAGCAGTTCTTC.

This clone was detected only once. The rearrangement links TRBV5-1 to TRBJ2-2; a possible D gene is TRBD2 (6 bases). Germline lookup yields CDR1 SGHRS and CDR2 YFSETQ. The CDR3 has 16 residues. Between the trimmed V and J ends, which lost 0 bases and 2 bases, there was a span of 11 bases. The CDR3 DNA sequence: TGCGCCAGCAGCTTGGGGGTGCGGGGAAACACCGGGGAGCTGTTTTTT. Its protein is CASSLGVRGNTGELFF.

The chain couples TRBV28 to TRBJ2-3; TRBD2 matches 10 bases. The CDR3 length is 17 residues. Per the germline V gene, CDR1 is MDHEN and CDR2 is SYDVKM. J was trimmed by 6 bases and V by 4 bases; bases with no gene match: 13. For the CDR3, the DNA is TGTGCCAGCAGTTCTCCGATCCAGCTAGCGGGAGCGGATACGCAGTATTTT. It codes for CASSSPIQLAGADTQYF.

This rearrangement joins TRBV5-1 to TRBJ2-2; D might be TRBD1 (6 bases). Germline V lookup: CDR1 SGHRS, CDR2 YFSETQ. Deletions cut 4 bases from V and 4 bases from J, with 14 bases between. The CDR3 totals 15 residues. The CDR3 sequence is CASSPLTGSTGELFF. In DNA, the CDR3 is TGCGCCAGCAGCCCCCTGACAGGTAGCACCGGGGAGCTGTTTTTT.

This rearrangement joins TRBV7-3 to TRBJ1-1; D is uncertain. CDR1 SGHTA and CDR2 FQGTGA come from the germline V gene. This CDR3 has 13 residues. Trimming took 5 bases from V and 1 from J, leaving 8 bases between them. The CDR3 nucleotides read TGTGCCAGCAGCAAGCAGGAGAACACTGAAGCTTTCTTT. The encoded protein is CASSKQENTEAFF.

The chain links TRBV28 to TRBJ2-7; weak D call: TRBD1 (5 bases). Trimming pared 3 bases from V and 7 bases from J, leaving 19 bases between. Germline V CDR1 and CDR2: MDHEN, SYDVKM. The CDR3 has 15 amino acids. CDR3 region: CASSLGTIQVAEQYF. The CDR3 coding sequence is TGTGCCAGCAGTTTGGGTACTATACAGGTCGCGGAGCAGTACTTC.

DNA of the CDR3: TGTGCCAGCAGCTCGCACTACGAGCAGTACTTC. This encodes CASSSHYEQYF. The genes are TRBV5-4 and TRBJ2-7, with D uncertain. In germline, CDR1 is SGHNT, CDR2 YYREEE (reference sequence). V dropped 3 bases and J dropped 3 bases, with 4 bases sitting between them. This CDR3 spans 11 amino acids.

The chain joins TRBV10-3 to TRBJ1-2; D is perhaps TRBD1 (5 bases). The CDR3 runs 14 residues. Per the germline V gene, CDR1 is ENHRY and CDR2 is SYGVKD. Between the trimmed V and J ends, which lost 0 bases and 1 base, there was a span of 6 bases. The CDR3 region has the DNA TGTGCCATCAGTGAGTCCCAGGGTAACTATGGCTACACCTTC. Its translation is CAISESQGNYGYTF.

This chain joins TRBV7-9 and TRBJ2-1, with TRBD2 as a possible D gene (6 bases). Trimming left V 3 bases short and J 4 bases short, with 25 bases between. The CDR3 is made up of 19 amino acids. Germline V lookup: CDR1 SEHNR, CDR2 FQNEAQ (reference sequence). CDR3: CASSFSRMGGGNGYNEQFF. The DNA for the CDR3 is TGTGCCAGCAGCTTCTCTAGAATGGGTGGCGGGAACGGATACAATGAGCAGTTCTTC.

The genes are TRBV7-7 and TRBJ2-7; either TRBD1 or TRBD2 may fit D (6 bases each). This CDR3 is built from 14 residues. Trimming cost V 2 bases and J 7 bases, with 15 bases left between them. Per germline, CDR1 SSHAT and CDR2 FNYEAQ (reference sequence). Written as DNA, the CDR3 is TGTGCCAGCAGCTTATATGGGGGCGCGGGAGAGCAGTACTTC. Translating gives CASSLYGGAGEQYF. The full variable domain, its missing parts supplied by reference TRBV7-7 and TRBJ2-7, is GAGVSQSPRYKVTKRGQDVTLRCDPISSHATLYWYQQALGQGPEFLTYFNYEAQPDKSGLPSDRFSAERPEGSISTLTIQRTEQRDSAMYRCASSLYGGAGEQYFGPGTRLTVT.

The rearrangement joins TRBV28 to TRBJ2-7; 11 nucleotides line up with TRBD2. The V gene's germline CDR1 is MDHEN and CDR2 SYDVKM. The CDR3 contains 14 residues. J was trimmed by 2 bases and V by 7 bases; bases with no gene match: 4. The CDR3 nucleotides are TGTGCCAGCACCATTAGCGGGAGGGCCTACGAGCAGTACTTC. As protein: CASTISGRAYEQYF.

CDR3: CASSLDREVYGYTF. CDR3 DNA sequence: TGTGCCAGCAGCTTAGATAGGGAGGTCTATGGCTACACCTTC. The chain joins TRBV11-2 to TRBJ1-2, with unresolved D. This CDR3 contains 14 residues. V shed 0 bases and J shed 4 bases, with 9 bases lying between them. The V gene's germline CDR1 is SGHAT and CDR2 FQNNGV.

This clone was counted once. The chain recombines TRBV13 with TRBJ2-7; tentative D call: TRBD1 (6 bases). The CDR3 totals 14 residues. Trimming cost V 5 bases and J 4 bases, with 15 bases left between them. CDR1 and CDR2 (germline): PRHDT, FYEKMQ (reference sequence). The CDR3 DNA is TGTGCCAGCAGCGAAAAGCTGGGGGCGTACGAGCAGTACTTC. It specifies CASSEKLGAYEQYF.